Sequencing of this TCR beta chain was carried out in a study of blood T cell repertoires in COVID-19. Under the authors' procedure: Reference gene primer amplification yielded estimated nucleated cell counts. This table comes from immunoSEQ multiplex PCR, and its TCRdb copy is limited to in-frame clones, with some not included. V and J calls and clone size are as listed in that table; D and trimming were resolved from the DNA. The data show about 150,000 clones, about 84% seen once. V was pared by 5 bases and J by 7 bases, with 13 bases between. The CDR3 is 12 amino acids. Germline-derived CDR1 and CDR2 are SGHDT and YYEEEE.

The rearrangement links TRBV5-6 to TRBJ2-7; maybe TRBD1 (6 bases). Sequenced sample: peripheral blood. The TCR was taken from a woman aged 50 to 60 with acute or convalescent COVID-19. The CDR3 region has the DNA TGTGCCAGCAGGCCGCTACAGGGAGAGCAGTACTTC. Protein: CASRPLQGEQYF.